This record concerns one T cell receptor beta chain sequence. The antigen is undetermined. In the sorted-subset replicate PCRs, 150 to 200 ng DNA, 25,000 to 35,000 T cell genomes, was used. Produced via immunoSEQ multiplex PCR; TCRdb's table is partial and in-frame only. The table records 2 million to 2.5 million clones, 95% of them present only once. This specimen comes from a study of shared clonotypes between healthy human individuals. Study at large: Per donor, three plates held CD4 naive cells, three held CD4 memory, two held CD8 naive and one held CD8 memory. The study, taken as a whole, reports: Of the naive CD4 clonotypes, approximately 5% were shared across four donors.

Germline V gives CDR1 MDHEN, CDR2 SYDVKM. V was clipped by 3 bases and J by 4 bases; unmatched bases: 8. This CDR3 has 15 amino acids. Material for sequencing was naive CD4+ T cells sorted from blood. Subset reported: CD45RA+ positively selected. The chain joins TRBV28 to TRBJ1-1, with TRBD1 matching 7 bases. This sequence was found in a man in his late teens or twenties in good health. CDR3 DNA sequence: TGTGCCAGCAGTTTTTCCGACAGGGAAAGCACTGAAGCTTTCTTT. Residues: CASSFSDRESTEAFF.